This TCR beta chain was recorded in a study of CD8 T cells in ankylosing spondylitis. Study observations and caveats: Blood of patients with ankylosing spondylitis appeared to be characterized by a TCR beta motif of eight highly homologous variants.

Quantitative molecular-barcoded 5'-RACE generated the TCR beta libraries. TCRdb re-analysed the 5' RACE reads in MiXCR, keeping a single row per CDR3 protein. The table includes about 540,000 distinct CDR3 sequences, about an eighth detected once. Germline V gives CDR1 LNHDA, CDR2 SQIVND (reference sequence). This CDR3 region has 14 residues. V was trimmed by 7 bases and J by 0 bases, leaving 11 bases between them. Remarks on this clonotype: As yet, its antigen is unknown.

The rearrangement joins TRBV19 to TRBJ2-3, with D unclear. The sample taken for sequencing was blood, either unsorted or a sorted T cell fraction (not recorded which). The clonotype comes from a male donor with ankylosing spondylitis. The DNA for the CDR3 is TGTGCCAGTAAGGTGGCCTCTAGCACAGATACGCAGTATTTT. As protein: CASKVASSTDTQYF.